This TCR beta chain was captured in a study of T-cell memory formation after mild COVID-19 (dated by TCRdb to the early 2020s). Regarding the research as a whole: Most TCR sequence clusters were specific to one of the two donors. In two donors, T-cell clones that expanded and contracted after mild COVID-19 were followed by sequencing TCRalpha and TCRbeta repertoires longitudinally. Two young, previously healthy adult volunteers made up the cohort, one male and one female.

PBMCs were isolated by Ficoll-Paque density gradient centrifugation. The CDR1 and CDR2 encoded by the germline V gene (reference sequence) are DFQATT and SNEGSKA. Cut back by 3 bases and 5 bases, the V and J ends lie 10 bases apart. From the cysteine up to the phenylalanine, the CDR3 has a length of 12 residues. The CDR3 DNA has 36 bases and is translated from base 1. As regards this clonotype: Its target antigen remains unknown. Base qualities are missing; no much larger clone stands one base away.

Points the paper makes about the study in general: Whether the second-wave clones peaking on day 37 were SARS-CoV-2 specific was not confirmed. Clones that contracted from day 15 to 85 showed balanced CD4/CD8 phenotypes, whereas a second wave of clones that expanded from day 15 to 37 leaned towards CD4+. The study covered only two mild cases, and larger cohorts including severe cases with pre-infection samples were considered necessary. Contracting CD4+ clones were found mainly in CM and EM memory subsets, while CD8+ clones were enriched in EMRA. Some responding clones were found in pre-infection memory, which suggests that pre-existing cross-reactive memory T cells took part in the SARS-CoV-2 response.

These reads were obtained on an Illumina NovaSeq 6000. TCRalpha and TCRbeta cDNA libraries were built by 5'RACE with constant-segment primers, adding sample barcodes and unique molecular identifiers. RNA was extracted from every sample with Trizol reagent. Amplification of the libraries took two PCR steps, and the second step added a second sample barcode plus Illumina TruSeq adapters. Sequencing of the libraries was done on an Illumina NovaSeq, producing 2 x 150 bp paired-end reads. In the paper's pipeline: Demultiplexing of reads and collapsing into UMI-guided consensus sequences were performed with migec v1.2.7. Using mixcr v2.1.11, the UMI consensuses were aligned to TRA and TRB V and J templates and assembled into clonotypes. Expanded or contracted clonotypes were those called significant by both edgeR and NoisET, with noise models trained on biological replicates. edgeR calls used a false discovery rate-adjusted p below 0.01 and a log2 fold-change threshold of 1. As an exploratory analysis of dynamics, max-normalized trajectories of the 1000 most abundant clonotypes were examined by PCA with hierarchical clustering. Separately sequenced CD4+ and CD8+ repertoires were used to assign the CD4 or CD8 phenotype of responding clones. The public sequencing data were trimmed at Q25 with fastp and processed into clonotypes with MiXCR by TCRdb, which kept only in-frame beta chains. Each CDR3 protein appears once, grouped with its most common genes and DNA. For this entry, the V and J calls and clone size follow TCRdb and not the study's own pipeline. This sample holds a few hundred thousand distinct CDR3 sequences; 20% to 25% were observed only once. Roughly a fifth of the sample is in the top ten clones.

The chain couples TRBV20-1 to TRBJ2-5; a weak D assignment points to TRBD2 (6 bases agree). The TCR was taken from a man aged 18 to 30 who had mild COVID-19 (a few samples of this study predate the infection). The sample titles of this study are shuffled in the database, so cell type and time point are left out; the donor was told from shared clones. The sequenced material came from PBMCs or a T cell subset sorted from them (not recorded which). The encoded CDR3 is CSASKGRETQYF. At the DNA level, the sequence is TGCAGTGCTAGTAAGGGGAGGGAGACCCAGTACTTC.